This TCR beta chain derives from a study of CD8 T cells in Susac syndrome. About the research overall: Sequenced Susac syndrome patients included five or six with clinically active disease and eight in remission. Intravenous immunoglobulin alone or corticosteroids were being given to patients with Susac syndrome at blood draw, unless they were therapy-naive.

On this clonotype: Its antigen is unidentified.

The RNA input was roughly 0.45 to 1 ug, and it was reverse transcribed with random hexamers. TCRdb redid the calling of the immunoSEQ multiplex PCR reads with MiXCR, one entry per CDR3 protein. The sample consists of about 71,000 distinct CDR3 sequences, approximately 93% of them appearing once. Study observations and caveats: Within Susac syndrome CD4+ T cell repertoires, clonal expansion was not evident.

The V end was cut by 1 base, the J end by 2 bases, with 15 bases between. The V gene's germline CDR1 is DFQATT and CDR2 SNEGSKA (reference sequence). CDR3 length equals 15 residues. The gene calls are TRBV20-1 and TRBJ2-7; D is unclear. The sequence was obtained from a human donor with Susac syndrome. The sequenced sample consisted of CD4+ T cells from PBMCs. CDR3 amino acids: CSARAPNGSPYEQYF. CDR3 DNA sequence: TGCAGTGCTAGAGCCCCAAATGGGTCCCCCTACGAGCAGTACTTC.